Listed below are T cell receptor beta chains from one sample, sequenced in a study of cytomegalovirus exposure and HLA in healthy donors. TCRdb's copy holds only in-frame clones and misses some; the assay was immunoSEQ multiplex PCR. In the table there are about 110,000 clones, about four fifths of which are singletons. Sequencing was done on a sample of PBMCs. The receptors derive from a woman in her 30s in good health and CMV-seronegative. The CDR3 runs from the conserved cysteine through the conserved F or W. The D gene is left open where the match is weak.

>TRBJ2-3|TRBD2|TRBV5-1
CASSWGPGTSGTDTQYF
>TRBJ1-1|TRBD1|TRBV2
CASSDPLQYSQGDTEAFF
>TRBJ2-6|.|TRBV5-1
CASSLYSGSGANVLTF
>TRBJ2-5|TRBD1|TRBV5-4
CASSPGQGKTQYF
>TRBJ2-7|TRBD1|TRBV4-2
CASSRQVGTGDYYEQYF
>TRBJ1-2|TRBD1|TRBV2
CASAGISGTENPYNYGYTF
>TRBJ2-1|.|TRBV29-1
CSVDVGSSYNEQFF
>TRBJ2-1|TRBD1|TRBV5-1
CASSLQGARNNEQFF
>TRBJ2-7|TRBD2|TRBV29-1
CSALTSFSYEQYF
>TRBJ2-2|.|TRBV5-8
CASSWGVRTGELFF
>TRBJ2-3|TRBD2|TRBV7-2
CATAGLVTDTQYF
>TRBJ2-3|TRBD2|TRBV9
CASSVEGRGTRAADTQYF
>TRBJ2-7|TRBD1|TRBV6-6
CASSYSQGQGAVEQYF
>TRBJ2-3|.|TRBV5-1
CASSLAELAIDTQYF
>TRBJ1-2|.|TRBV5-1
CASSSGTQKNYGYTF
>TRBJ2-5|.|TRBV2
CASSLLARNPQETQYF
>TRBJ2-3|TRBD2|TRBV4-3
CASSQGRAGVGTDTQYF
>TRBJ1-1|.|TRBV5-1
CASSPPGIPEAFF
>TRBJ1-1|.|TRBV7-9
CASTGSPAVEAFF
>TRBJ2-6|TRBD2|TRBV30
CAWSLLAGTGGANVLTF
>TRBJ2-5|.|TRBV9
CASSVDDRRGETQYF
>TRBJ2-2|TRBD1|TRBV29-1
CSVRGQRNTGELFF
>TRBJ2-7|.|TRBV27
CASSLSRGEQYF
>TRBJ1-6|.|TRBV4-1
CASSHEGGNSPLHF
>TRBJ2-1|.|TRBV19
CASTSRAESPYNEQFF
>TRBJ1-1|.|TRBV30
CAWSVGQGSTEAFF
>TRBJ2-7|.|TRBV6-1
CASQGYYEQYF
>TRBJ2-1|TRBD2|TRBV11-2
CASSRTSGSRNEQFF
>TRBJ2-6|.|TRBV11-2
CASSLRLSGANVLTF
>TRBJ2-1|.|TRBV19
CASSVIGRGSNEQFF
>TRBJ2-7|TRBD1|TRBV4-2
CASSPRDSTYEQYF
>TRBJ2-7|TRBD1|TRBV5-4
CASREGQGGGYEQYF
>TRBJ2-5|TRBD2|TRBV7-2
CASSQGTSGDKSYF
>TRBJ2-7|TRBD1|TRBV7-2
CASSLGGQPLGGSGKQYF
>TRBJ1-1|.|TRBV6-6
CASSYQGRTEAFF
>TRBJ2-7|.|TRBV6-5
CASRVLGASYEQYF
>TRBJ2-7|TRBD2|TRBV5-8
CASRLAGHSYEQYF
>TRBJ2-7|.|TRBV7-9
CSSSPKGHEAYEQYF
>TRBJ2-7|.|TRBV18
CASSPDSSYEQYF
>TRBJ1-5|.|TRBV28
CASSLGTLNQPQHF
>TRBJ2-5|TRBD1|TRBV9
CASSVDRGPQETQYF
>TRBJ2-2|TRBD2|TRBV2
CASMGTSGPNTGELFF
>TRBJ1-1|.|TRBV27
CASSLSGRGLAFF
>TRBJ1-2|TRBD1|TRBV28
CASSGTGNYGYTF
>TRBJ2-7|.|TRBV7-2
CASSLDAEDPYEQYF
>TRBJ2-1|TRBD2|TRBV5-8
CASSPGTTNYNEQFF
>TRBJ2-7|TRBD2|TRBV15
CATSRGTSGYEQYF
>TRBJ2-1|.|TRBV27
CASSLTGLASSEDEQFF
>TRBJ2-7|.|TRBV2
CASSDLSRRAYEQYF
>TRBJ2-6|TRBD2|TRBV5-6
CASSWRTSRIGAGANVLTF
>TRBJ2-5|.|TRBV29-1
CSVVSRETQYF
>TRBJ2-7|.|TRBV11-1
CASSLDGAVDEQYF
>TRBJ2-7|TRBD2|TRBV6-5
CASSYFRTSGRDEQYF
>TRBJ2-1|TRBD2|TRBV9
CASSSGTSVSLNEQFF
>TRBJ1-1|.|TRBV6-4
CASSDSSSNTEAFF
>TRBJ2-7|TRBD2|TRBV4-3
CASSEGTSGYYEQYF
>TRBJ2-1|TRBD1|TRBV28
CASSFGDRPKFLFF
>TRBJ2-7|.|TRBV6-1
CASLPVGVHEQYF